This record covers a single T cell receptor (beta chain). Trimming removed 4 bases from V and 5 bases from J, with 23 bases in between. The V gene's germline CDR1 is LGHNA and CDR2 YSLEER. The CDR3 is 18 residues long. Each subset's genomic DNA was split evenly across several immunoSEQ plates. The quantity of DNA used in unsorted PBMC replicate PCRs was around 300 ng, corresponding to tens of thousands of T cell genomes. Clones were sequenced by immunoSEQ multiplex PCR, and TCRdb holds only the in-frame ones, with some missing. The table records 400,000 to 600,000 clones, roughly 80% of them present only once. HIV-negative, healthy adults without recent acute infections or vaccinations were the donors. This entry comes from a study of shared clonotypes between healthy human individuals. Study-wide background: Ranging from 18 to 49 in age, donors were a couple of women and a few men.

The V call is TRBV4-3, the J call TRBJ2-2; D possibly uses TRBD1 or TRBD2 (5 bases each). This TCR was sampled from a woman aged 35 to 49 in good health. Some clones in this sample may be carry-over from other donors' samples. What was sequenced was PBMCs. CDR3 amino acids: CASSLHEVASRGTGELFF. The CDR3 DNA reads TGCGCCAGCAGCCTACACGAGGTCGCCTCGAGGGGAACCGGGGAGCTGTTTTTT.